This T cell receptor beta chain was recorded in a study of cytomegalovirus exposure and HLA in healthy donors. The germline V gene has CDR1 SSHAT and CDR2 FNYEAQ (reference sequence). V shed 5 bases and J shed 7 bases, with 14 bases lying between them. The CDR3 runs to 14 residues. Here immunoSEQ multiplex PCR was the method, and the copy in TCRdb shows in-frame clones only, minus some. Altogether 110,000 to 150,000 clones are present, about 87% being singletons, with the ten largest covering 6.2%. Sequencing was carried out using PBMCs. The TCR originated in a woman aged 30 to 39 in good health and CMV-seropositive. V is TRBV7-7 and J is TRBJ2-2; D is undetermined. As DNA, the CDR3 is TGTGCCAGCAGCCCGGGTCCAACGGGCGGGGAGCTGTTTTTT. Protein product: CASSPGPTGGELFF.